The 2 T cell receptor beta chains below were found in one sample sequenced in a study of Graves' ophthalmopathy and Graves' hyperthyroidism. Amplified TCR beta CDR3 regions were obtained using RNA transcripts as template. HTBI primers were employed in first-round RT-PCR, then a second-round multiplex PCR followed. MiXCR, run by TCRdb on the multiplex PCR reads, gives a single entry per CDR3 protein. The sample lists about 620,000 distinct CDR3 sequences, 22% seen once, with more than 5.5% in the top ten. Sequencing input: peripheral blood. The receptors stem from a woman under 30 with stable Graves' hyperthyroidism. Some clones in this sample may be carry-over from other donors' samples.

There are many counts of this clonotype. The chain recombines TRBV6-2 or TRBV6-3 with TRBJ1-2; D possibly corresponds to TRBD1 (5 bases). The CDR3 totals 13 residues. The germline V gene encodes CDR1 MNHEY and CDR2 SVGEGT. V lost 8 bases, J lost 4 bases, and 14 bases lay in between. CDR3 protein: CASDYRKVYGYTF. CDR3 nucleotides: TGTGCCAGCGACTACAGGAAGGTCTATGGCTACACCTTC.

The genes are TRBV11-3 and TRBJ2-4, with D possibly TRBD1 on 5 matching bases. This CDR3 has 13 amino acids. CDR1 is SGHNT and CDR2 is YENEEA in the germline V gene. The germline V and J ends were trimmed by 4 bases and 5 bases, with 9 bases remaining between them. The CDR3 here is CASSSDRENIQYF. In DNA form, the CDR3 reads TGTGCCAGCAGCTCAGACAGAGAAAACATTCAGTACTTC.